This TCR beta chain came from a study of blood T cell repertoires in COVID-19. This table comes from immunoSEQ multiplex PCR, and its TCRdb copy is limited to in-frame clones, with some not included. The sample includes 200,000 to 300,000 clones, about 87% of them seen just once. V was trimmed by 0 bases and J by 1 base, leaving 13 bases between them. The CDR3 totals 16 residues. CDR1 is SGHRS and CDR2 is YFSETQ in the germline V gene. The V and J genes are TRBV5-1 and TRBJ2-5; tentative D call: TRBD1 (6 bases). The sequenced sample consisted of peripheral blood. The sequence was collected from a woman aged 60 to 75 with COVID-19, enrolled during active disease. The CDR3 spells CASSLGTARIQETQYF. The CDR3 DNA reads TGCGCCAGCAGCTTGGGGACAGCCAGGATCCAAGAGACCCAGTACTTC.